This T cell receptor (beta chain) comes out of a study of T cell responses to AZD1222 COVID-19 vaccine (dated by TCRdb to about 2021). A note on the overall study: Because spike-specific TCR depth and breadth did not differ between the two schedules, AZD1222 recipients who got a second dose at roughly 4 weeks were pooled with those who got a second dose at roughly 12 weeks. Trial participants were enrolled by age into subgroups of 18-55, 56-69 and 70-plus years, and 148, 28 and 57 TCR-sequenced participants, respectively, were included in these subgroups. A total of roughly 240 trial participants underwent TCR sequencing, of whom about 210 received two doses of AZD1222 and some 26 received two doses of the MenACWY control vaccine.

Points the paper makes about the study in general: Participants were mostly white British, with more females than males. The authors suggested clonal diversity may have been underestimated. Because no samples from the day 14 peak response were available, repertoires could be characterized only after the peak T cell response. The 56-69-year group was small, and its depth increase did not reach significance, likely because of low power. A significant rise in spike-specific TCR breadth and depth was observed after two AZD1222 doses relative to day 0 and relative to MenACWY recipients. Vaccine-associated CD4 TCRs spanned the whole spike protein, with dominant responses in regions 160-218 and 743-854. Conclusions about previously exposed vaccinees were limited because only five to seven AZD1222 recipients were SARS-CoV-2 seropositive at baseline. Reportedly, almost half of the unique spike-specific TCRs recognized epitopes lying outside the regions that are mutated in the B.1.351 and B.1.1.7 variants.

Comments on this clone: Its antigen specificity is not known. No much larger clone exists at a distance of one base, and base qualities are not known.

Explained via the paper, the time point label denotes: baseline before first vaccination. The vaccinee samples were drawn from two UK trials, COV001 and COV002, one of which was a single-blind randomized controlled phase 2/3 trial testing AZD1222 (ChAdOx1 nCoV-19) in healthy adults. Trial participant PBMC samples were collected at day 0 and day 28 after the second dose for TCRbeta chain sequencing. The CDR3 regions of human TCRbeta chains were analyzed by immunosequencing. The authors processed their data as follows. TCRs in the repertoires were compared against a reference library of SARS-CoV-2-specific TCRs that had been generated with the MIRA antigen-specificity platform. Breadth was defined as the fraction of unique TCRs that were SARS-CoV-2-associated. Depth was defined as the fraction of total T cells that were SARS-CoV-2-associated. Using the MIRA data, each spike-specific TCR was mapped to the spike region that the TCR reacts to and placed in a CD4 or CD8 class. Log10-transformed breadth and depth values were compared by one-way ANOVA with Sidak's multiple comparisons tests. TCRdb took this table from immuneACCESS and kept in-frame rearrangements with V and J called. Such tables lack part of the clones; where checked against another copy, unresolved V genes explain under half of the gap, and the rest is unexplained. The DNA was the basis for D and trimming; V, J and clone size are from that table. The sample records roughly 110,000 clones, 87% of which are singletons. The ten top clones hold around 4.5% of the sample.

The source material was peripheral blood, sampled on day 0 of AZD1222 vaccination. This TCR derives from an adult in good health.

The CDR3 region reads CASSRKGGLAGHNEQFF. The nucleotide sequence is TGTGCCAGCAGCCGGAAGGGCGGACTAGCGGGCCACAATGAGCAGTTCTTC. Recombination connected TRBV5-4 to TRBJ2-1, and 11 bases in between align with TRBD2. The CDR3 contains 17 residues, cysteine and phenylalanine counted. The read is trimmed to its CDR3 DNA, 51 bases read in frame from base 1. For CDR1 and CDR2, the germline V gene (reference sequence) lists SGHNT and YYREEE. Compared with germline, V lacks 4 bases and J lacks 5 bases; bases without a gene match: 11.